The 14 T cell receptor beta chains below come from one sample, sequenced in a study of cytomegalovirus exposure and HLA in healthy donors. Both 60 Vbeta primers and 13 Jbeta primers went into the PCR. Method: immunoSEQ multiplex PCR; TCRdb's copy keeps in-frame clones and lacks some. The repertoire holds more than 80,000 clones, with less than 85% as singletons. The sample comprised PBMCs. The receptor set was obtained from a woman in her fifties or sixties in good health and CMV-seropositive.

This chain connects TRBV18 to TRBJ1-2, with D maybe TRBD1 (5 bases). The CDR3 loop spans 13 amino acids. Germline V gene sequence: CDR1 KGHSH, CDR2 LQKENI. V lost 3 bases and J lost 4, with 9 bases in between. For the CDR3, the DNA is TGTGCCAGCTCACCGGACATCATCTATGGCTACACCTTC. This translates into CASSPDIIYGYTF.

Here the CDR3 reads CASSQSTANEQYF. The DNA of the CDR3 is TGTGCCAGCAGCCAATCGACAGCCAACGAGCAGTACTTC. V and J are TRBV4-2 and TRBJ2-7, with D perhaps matching TRBD1 (5 bases). The CDR3 spans 13 residues. Trimming removed 2 bases at V and 5 bases at J, with 10 bases between. Germline CDR1 LGHNA, CDR2 YNFKEQ.

The chain carries TRBV4-2 and TRBJ1-6, with a possible D match to TRBD1 (5 bases). This CDR3 has 15 residues. Trimming pared 0 bases from V and 7 bases from J, leaving 10 bases between. Germline assignment: CDR1 LGHNA and CDR2 YNFKEQ. In nucleotides, the CDR3 is TGTGCCAGCAGCCAAGAGCAGGGCCCAAATTCACCCCTCCACTTT. Translation: CASSQEQGPNSPLHF.

J is TRBJ2-5 and V is TRBV27, with a possible D match to TRBD2 (6 bases). The DNA end lines up better with TRBJ2-7; the J call may be wrong. CDR1 and CDR2 from the germline V gene are MNHEY and SMNVEV (reference sequence). The CDR3 contains 13 residues. For the CDR3, the DNA is TGTGCCAGCAGTCTTCGGGGAGGCTACGAGCAGTACTTC. The encoded protein is CASSLRGGYEQYF.

This clone was recorded once. The gene calls are TRBV27 and TRBJ1-5, with 9 bases fitting TRBD1. Trimming took 5 bases from V and 5 from J; bases not matched to a gene: 10. Germline CDR1 is MNHEY and CDR2 is SMNVEV (reference sequence). CDR3 length: 16 residues. CDR3 sequence (DNA): TGTGCCAGCAGTAGGGGGTACCGGGACAGGGATCAGCCCCAGCATTTT. As protein: CASSRGYRDRDQPQHF.

The V and J genes are TRBV30 and TRBJ1-1, with 7 bases fitting TRBD1. In germline, CDR1 is GTSNPN, CDR2 SVGIG (reference sequence). This CDR3 has 12 residues. V lost 6 bases, J lost 6 bases, and 7 bases stayed unmatched. The CDR3 DNA reads TGTGCCTGCCTCCCAAGGGGGCCTGAAGCTTTCTTT. As protein: CACLPRGPEAFF.

A few counts support this clone. The rearrangement uses TRBV7-9 and TRBJ2-1; 12 bases align to TRBD2. V gave up 2 bases and J gave up 10 bases; unmatched junction bases: 6. Germline CDR1 is SEHNR and CDR2 is FQNEAQ (reference sequence). The CDR3 consists of 15 residues. This CDR3 is CASSLKTSGGREQFF. As DNA, the CDR3 is TGTGCCAGCAGCTTAAAGACTAGCGGGGGAAGAGAGCAGTTCTTC.

The chain recombines TRBV11-2 with TRBJ2-3; TRBD2 is a possible D gene (7 bases). Germline CDR1 reads SGHAT; CDR2 reads FQNNGV. This CDR3 region has 16 residues. Trimming stripped 4 bases from V and 5 bases from J, with 19 bases between. The CDR3 nucleotides read TGTGCCAGCAGCTCCCCCGGGGGGCCGCCTTTAGATACGCAGTATTTT. Translation: CASSSPGGPPLDTQYF.

This clone was observed a handful of times. Other DNA sequences in this sample translate to the same CDR3. The chain has TRBV5-4 and TRBJ2-7; D perhaps matches TRBD1 (5 bases). V shed 0 bases and J shed 6 bases, with 7 bases lying between them. CDR1 SGHNT and CDR2 YYREEE come from the germline V gene (reference sequence). This CDR3 spans 12 amino acids. The CDR3 loop is CASSLEGSEQYF. The CDR3 nucleotides read TGTGCCAGCAGCTTGGAGGGGTCCGAGCAGTACTTC.

V usage is TRBV18 and J usage is TRBJ1-2; TRBD1 matches 7 bases. The CDR3 runs 15 residues. Germline lookup yields CDR1 KGHSH and CDR2 LQKENI. V was pared by 0 bases and J by 5 bases, with 6 bases of the junction left unmatched. The CDR3 region is CASSPPKTGTYGYTF. CDR3 bases: TGTGCCAGCTCACCACCCAAGACAGGGACTTATGGCTACACCTTC. Together with reference TRBV18 and TRBJ1-2, the CDR3 gives the full variable domain: NAGVMQNPRHLVRRRGQEARLRCSPMKGHSHVYWYRQLPEEGLKFMVYLQKENIIDESGMPKERFSAEFPKEGPSILRIQQVVRGDSAAYFCASSPPKTGTYGYTFGSGTRLTVV.

V is TRBV9 and J is TRBJ2-1; D is uncertain. The V end lost 3 bases, the J end lost 6 bases, and 13 bases lay between the germline ends. The length of the CDR3 is 14 residues. CDR1 is SGDLS, CDR2 YYNGEE, per germline. Written as DNA, the CDR3 is TGTGCCAGCAGCGCCGGGTCCGTCGGCAATGAGCAGTTCTTC. This codes for CASSAGSVGNEQFF.

This sequence joins TRBV2 and TRBJ1-5; a possible D gene is TRBD1 (5 bases). This CDR3 region has 13 residues. Trimming pared 10 bases from V and 0 bases from J, leaving 10 bases between. Germline loops: CDR1 SNHLY, CDR2 FYNNEI. CDR3 sequence reads: CATGGTSNQPQHF. The CDR3 bases are TGTGCCACAGGAGGGACTAGCAATCAGCCCCAGCATTTT. Full variable domain (remainder filled in from reference TRBV2 and TRBJ1-5): EPEVTQTPSHQVTQMGQEVILRCVPISNHLYFYWYRQILGQKVEFLVSFYNNEISEKSEIFDDQFSVERPDGSNFTLKIRSTKLEDSAMYFCATGGTSNQPQHFGDGTRLSIL.

For the CDR3, the DNA is TGTGCCAGTAGTCCTCATAAACTAGCGGGGACAGATACGCAGTATTTT. This sequence encodes CASSPHKLAGTDTQYF. V usage is TRBV19 and J usage is TRBJ2-3; 10 bases match TRBD2. With 5 bases clipped from V and 3 bases from J, the junction kept 8 bases outside the gene matches. The CDR3 length is 16 residues. CDR1 and CDR2 (germline): LNHDA, SQIVND (reference sequence).

This clone was seen more than once but under ten times. The rearrangement links TRBV28 to TRBJ1-1, with no clear D. V was shortened by 2 bases and J by 4 bases, with 8 bases between the two germline ends. Germline CDR1 reads MDHEN; CDR2 reads SYDVKM. This CDR3 has 13 residues. CDR3 in DNA: TGTGCCAGCAGTTTACGACGGGGCACTGAAGCTTTCTTT. It specifies CASSLRRGTEAFF.